The 19 T cell receptor beta chains below were found in one sample sequenced in a study of T cells in women clearing cervical HPV infection. The method was immunoSEQ multiplex PCR; TCRdb's version includes in-frame clones alone and lacks a portion of them. The ten top clones account for 3.5% to 5%, within a sample of about 32,000 clones. Sequenced material: blood buffy coat. The receptors come from a woman between 18 and 70 years old with a cervical HPV16 infection that either progressed to CIN3+ or cleared (not recorded which).

A word on this clone: With the read ending 3 residues before the CDR3 end, the germline J gene is used to fill in that end. The chain joins TRBV5-1 to TRBJ2-2; D is possibly TRBD1 (5 bases). There are 17 residues in the CDR3. Germline assignment: CDR1 SGHRS and CDR2 YFSETQ. Incomplete CDR3 DNA: TGCGCCAGCAGCTTGGGGGTCCCCTCCTCTGGGGCCAACGTG. It encodes CASSLGVPSSGANV. The CDR3 in its entirety is CASSLGVPSSGANVLFF.

On this clone itself: The read finishes 3 residues shy of the CDR3 end, and the germline J gene is used to complete it. This rearrangement joins TRBV7-8 to TRBJ1-2; 9 bases are a match to TRBD1. This CDR3 contains 15 residues. Germline V gene lookup returns CDR1 SGHVS and CDR2 FQNEAQ. The sequenced part of the CDR3 DNA is TGTGCCAGCAGCATGTGGACAGGGGTAAGCTACGAC. This gives the protein CASSMWTGVSYD. The complete CDR3 reads CASSMWTGVSYDYTF.

With regard to this clone: The CDR3 extends 3 residues past the end of the read, so its final part is completed from the germline J gene. The chain recombines TRBV11-2 with TRBJ2-1; 8 positions agree with TRBD1. CDR3 size: 15 residues. The J segment lost 9 bases and the V segment lost 4 bases, leaving 11 bases of the junction unmatched. Per the germline V gene, CDR1 is SGHAT and CDR2 is FQNNGV. CDR3 region: CASSSPGTGRFEQFF. CDR3 DNA, as far as it was read: TGTGCCAGCAGCTCCCCCGGGACAGGAAGATTTGAG.

As concerns this clone: The missing CDR3 end, 3 residues past where the read stops, is filled in from the germline J gene. The chain links TRBV20-1 to TRBJ2-7; 7 nucleotides match TRBD1. Per the germline V gene, CDR1 is DFQATT and CDR2 is SNEGSKA (reference sequence). This CDR3 comprises 15 residues. Trimming at V came to 6 bases and at J to 5 bases, leaving 16 bases not matched to a gene. The CDR3 DNA, read in part, is TGCAGTGCCCCGGCGGCCCGGGTTCAGGGGGACGAG. Amino acids: CSAPAARVQGDE. The whole CDR3 protein reads CSAPAARVQGDEQYF.

CDR3 in amino acids: CSANNRGQETQYF. The sequenced part of the CDR3 DNA is TGCAGTGCTAACAACAGGGGGCAAGAGACC. The chain employs TRBV20-1 and TRBJ2-5; TRBD1 matches 8 bases. The read halts 3 residues ahead of the CDR3 end, with the missing end drawn from the germline J gene. Trimming at V came to 4 bases and at J to 2 bases, leaving 3 bases not matched to a gene. Germline assignment: CDR1 DFQATT and CDR2 SNEGSKA (reference sequence). The CDR3 loop spans 13 amino acids.

The sequenced CDR3 bases are TGTGCCAGCAGCCCCCAAGCCCTGACTCCCTACGAG. This codes for CASSPQALTPYE. The full CDR3 sequence reads CASSPQALTPYEQYF. The chain links TRBV7-6 to TRBJ2-7; no firm D call. The read stops 3 residues short of the end of the CDR3; the missing end is completed from the germline J gene. The CDR3 runs to 15 residues. The germline V and J ends were trimmed by 5 bases and 2 bases, with 16 bases remaining between them. The germline V gene encodes CDR1 SGHVS and CDR2 FNYEAQ.

Comments on this clone: The read terminates 3 residues before the CDR3 end, so the remaining end is supplied by the germline J gene. This chain uses TRBV10-3 with TRBJ1-1; 8 bases line up with TRBD1. With V trimmed by 6 bases and J by 5 bases, 5 bases remained unmatched. This CDR3 comprises 13 residues. Germline CDR1 is ENHRY and CDR2 is SYGVKD. Here the CDR3 reads CAISGQGETEAFF. The CDR3 bases that were read are TGTGCCATCAGCGGACAGGGAGAAACTGAA.

About this clone: The CDR3 end is not reached by the read, which stops 3 residues before it; the germline J gene fills it in. V is TRBV30 and J is TRBJ1-2; D is possibly TRBD1 (5 bases). CDR3 length: 13 residues. Germline lookup yields CDR1 GTSNPN and CDR2 SVGIG (reference sequence). The DNA read from the CDR3 is TGTGCCGGCCTCGGGGGGAGTAAGTACGAC. As protein: CAGLGGSKYD. The entire CDR3 is CAGLGGSKYDYTF.

Turning to this clone: The CDR3 extends 3 residues past the end of the read, so its final part is completed from the germline J gene. The genes are TRBV19 and TRBJ2-2, with D unresolved. Germline V gives CDR1 LNHDA, CDR2 SQIVND (reference sequence). CDR3 size: 13 residues. V was clipped by 1 base and J by 8 bases, with 8 bases between them. CDR3 protein: CASSIVRTGELFF. CDR3 DNA, as far as it was read: TGTGCCAGTAGTATAGTCCGTACTGGGGAG.

Comments on this clone: The read terminates 3 residues before the CDR3 end, so the remaining end is supplied by the germline J gene. The J gene is TRBJ1-2, the V gene TRBV30; 7 bases line up with TRBD1. The CDR3 sequence is 14 residues long. Germline CDR1 GTSNPN, CDR2 SVGIG (reference sequence). The CDR3 loop reads CAWLAMTGSGGYTF. The part of the CDR3 DNA that was read is TGTGCCTGGCTCGCGATGACAGGGAGTGGCGGC.

Note on this clone: The CDR3 goes on 3 residues after the read ends, and that part is filled in from the germline J gene. The chain joins TRBV2 to TRBJ2-3, with 9 bases lining up with TRBD1. Trimming took 3 bases from V and 4 from J; bases not matched to a gene: 5. CDR1 is SNHLY and CDR2 is FYNNEI in the germline V gene. This CDR3 region has 15 residues. CDR3 sequence: CASSDRDRAPDTQYF. The sequenced part of the CDR3 DNA is TGTGCCAGCAGTGACCGGGACAGGGCCCCAGATACG.

Note on this clone: The observed sequence ends 3 residues before the CDR3 terminus, with the missing tail filled in from the germline J gene. The chain uses TRBV30 and TRBJ1-5, with D perhaps TRBD1 (5 bases). The V end was cut by 0 bases, the J end by 5 bases, with 8 bases between. Per the germline V gene, CDR1 is GTSNPN and CDR2 is SVGIG (reference sequence). The CDR3 is 13 amino acids. Incomplete CDR3 DNA: TGTGCCTGGAGTGTGGGGGGGGATCAGCCC. Protein: CAWSVGGDQP. The complete CDR3 sequence is CAWSVGGDQPQHF.

Comment on this clone: The read gets to within 3 residues of the CDR3 end, and the germline J gene fills in the rest. The chain uses TRBV5-1 and TRBJ2-1; D is unresolved. The CDR3 length is 14 residues. Germline-derived CDR1 and CDR2 are SGHRS and YFSETQ. V lost 0 bases, J lost 8 bases, and 12 bases lay in between. The CDR3 DNA, read in part, is TGCGCCAGCAGCTTGGGCCGATTGTCAGATGAG. It is translated as CASSLGRLSDE. The full CDR3 sequence reads CASSLGRLSDEQFF.

In the case of this clone: The CDR3 end is not reached by the read, which stops 3 residues before it; the germline J gene fills it in. The genes are TRBV14 and TRBJ1-3; D may be TRBD1 (5 bases). Germline assignment: CDR1 SGHDN and CDR2 FVKESK. V lost 3 bases and J lost 3, with 9 bases in between. The length of the CDR3 is 14 residues. The CDR3 here is CASSHQGLGNTIYF. CDR3 DNA (partial): TGTGCCAGCAGCCACCAGGGCCTTGGAAACACC.

Notes on this clone: The CDR3 end falls 3 residues outside the read, so it is completed with the germline J gene. The chain is built from TRBV7-6 and TRBJ1-2; D not certain. Germline lookup yields CDR1 SGHVS and CDR2 FNYEAQ. The CDR3 sequence is 15 residues long. CDR3 sequence: CASSSTSGRYDDYTF. The CDR3 bases that were read are TGTGCCAGCAGCTCGACTAGCGGGAGGTATGATGAC.

In regard to this clone: The missing CDR3 end, 3 residues past where the read stops, is filled in from the germline J gene. This CDR3 is also generated by other DNA sequences in the sample. The chain uses TRBV7-6 and TRBJ1-6; D is possibly TRBD1 (6 bases). Germline values: CDR1 SGHVS, CDR2 FNYEAQ. This CDR3 is built from 15 residues. Trimming pared 1 base from V and 10 bases from J, leaving 14 bases between. The CDR3 sequence is CASSLDQGLGSPLHF. The DNA read from the CDR3 is TGTGCCAGCAGCTTAGATCAGGGGTTGGGGTCACCC.

On this clone itself: The read terminates 3 residues before the CDR3 end, so the remaining end is supplied by the germline J gene. The rearrangement uses TRBV5-1 and TRBJ1-1; 8 bases fit TRBD1. There are 17 residues in the CDR3. Unmatched junction bases numbered 11, after V lost 3 bases and J lost 1 base. Germline V CDR1 and CDR2: SGHRS, YFSETQ. The DNA read from the CDR3 is TGCGCCAGCAGCTCTCGCCAGGGGGCCCGACCGAACACTGAA. Translating gives CASSSRQGARPNTE. The complete CDR3 sequence is CASSSRQGARPNTEAFF. Full variable domain (missing parts from reference TRBV5-1 and TRBJ1-1): KAGVTQTPRYLIKTRGQQVTLSCSPISGHRSVSWYQQTPGQGLQFLFEYFSETQRNKGNFPGRFSGRQFSNSRSEMNVSTLELGDSALYLCASSSRQGARPNTEAFFGQGTRLTVV.

Details on this clone: Read coverage stops 3 residues before the CDR3 terminus; the germline J gene supplies the remainder. V gene TRBV30 combines with J gene TRBJ1-1; D unclear. CDR3 size: 13 residues. Germline V gives CDR1 GTSNPN, CDR2 SVGIG (reference sequence). Trimming cost V 0 bases and J 1 base, with 6 bases left between them. CDR3 sequence: CAWSVGRNTEAFF. Incomplete CDR3 DNA: TGTGCCTGGAGTGTGGGCAGGAACACTGAA.

Comment on this clone: The read comes to an end 3 residues before the CDR3 does, leaving the germline J gene to fill in the end. The gene calls are TRBV5-1 and TRBJ2-3; possibly TRBD2 for D (6 bases). Deletions cut 0 bases from V and 0 bases from J, with 8 bases between. Germline V lookup: CDR1 SGHRS, CDR2 YFSETQ. The CDR3 is 15 residues long. CDR3 DNA (partial): TGCGCCAGCAGCTTGGCGGGGACTAGCACAGATACG. Translation: CASSLAGTSTDT. The entire CDR3 sequence reads CASSLAGTSTDTQYF.